One sample yielded the 8 T cell receptor beta chains listed below, sequenced in a study of T cell responses to AZD1222 COVID-19 vaccine. The protocol was immunoSEQ multiplex PCR, while the TCRdb copy is restricted to in-frame clones and leaves out a portion. Among about 120,000 clones listed, 75% to 90% were seen once. Sequencing used peripheral blood, obtained on day 0 of AZD1222 vaccination. These TCRs come from an adult in good health.

This sequence joins TRBV3-1 (or the pseudogene TRBV3-2) and TRBJ1-2; no clear D gene. Looked up from germline, CDR1 is LGHDT and CDR2 is YNNKEL (reference sequence). This CDR3 contains 12 residues. V shed 2 bases and J shed 3 bases, with 4 bases lying between them. The CDR3 is CASSQTDYGYTF. CDR3 DNA sequence: TGTGCCAGCAGCCAAACAGACTATGGCTACACCTTC.

This chain links TRBV6-4 with TRBJ2-5, with TRBD1 identical over 7 bases. V trimming: 6 bases; J trimming: 3 bases; junction bases outside the gene matches: 7. Per germline, CDR1 MRHNA and CDR2 SNTAGT. The CDR3 is 14 amino acids. The CDR3 here is CASSRGQGEETQYF. The CDR3 DNA is TGTGCCAGCAGCAGGGGTCAGGGGGAAGAGACCCAGTACTTC.

V usage is TRBV18 and J usage is TRBJ2-3; 7 nucleotides align to TRBD1. Per the germline V gene, CDR1 is KGHSH and CDR2 is LQKENI. CDR3 length equals 17 residues. Germline trimming cut 3 bases from V and 0 bases from J; bases unmatched to any gene: 9. DNA for the CDR3: TGTGCCAGCTCACCTAGACAGGGCCAAACTAGCACAGATACGCAGTATTTT. It yields the protein CASSPRQGQTSTDTQYF.

This clone has a single count. Here the CDR3 reads CASSSTSGSYEQYF. The CDR3 bases are TGCGCCAGCAGCTCAACTAGCGGGTCCTACGAGCAGTACTTC. The chain is built from TRBV5-1 and TRBJ2-7; TRBD2 matches at 9 bases. CDR1 is SGHRS and CDR2 is YFSETQ in the germline V gene. The CDR3 is 14 residues long. Trimming took 3 bases from V and 1 from J; bases not matched to a gene: 2.

The V call is TRBV27, the J call TRBJ1-1; D is uncertain. Per the germline V gene, CDR1 is MNHEY and CDR2 is SMNVEV (reference sequence). Between the trimmed V and J ends, which lost 2 bases and 1 base, there was a span of 14 bases. The CDR3 runs 16 residues. This CDR3 is CASSLGQTIQNTEAFF. The CDR3 coding sequence is TGTGCCAGCAGTTTAGGTCAGACAATACAGAACACTGAAGCTTTCTTT.

V is TRBV20-1 and J is TRBJ2-2; no firm D call. The length of the CDR3 is 14 residues. Trimming took off 3 bases at V and 8 bases at J, with 16 bases between the two ends. Per the germline V gene, CDR1 is DFQATT and CDR2 is SNEGSKA (reference sequence). CDR3 nucleotide sequence: TGCAGTGCTAGTTGGACCGCCCGAGGAGGGGAGCTGTTTTTT. Its protein product is CSASWTARGGELFF.

This rearrangement joins TRBV5-1 to TRBJ1-4, with unresolved D. This CDR3 is built from 14 residues. From germline, CDR1 is SGHRS and CDR2 YFSETQ. The V and J ends lost 4 bases and 0 bases respectively, with 7 bases between them. CDR3 in DNA: TGCGCCAGCAGCCCTAGTGCAACTAATGAAAAACTGTTTTTT. Translated, it gives CASSPSATNEKLFF.

The chain recombines TRBV30 with TRBJ1-4; D is perhaps TRBD1 (5 bases). Looked up from germline, CDR1 is GTSNPN and CDR2 is SVGIG (reference sequence). V lost 2 bases and J 12 bases, leaving 16 bases between the germline ends. The CDR3 is made up of 13 amino acids. The CDR3 protein is CAWSQIRGVELFF. The DNA of the CDR3 is TGTGCCTGGAGTCAGATTAGGGGTGTGGAACTGTTTTTT. Full variable domain (rest looked up from reference TRBV30 and TRBJ1-4): SQTIHQWPATLVQPVGSPLSLECTVEGTSNPNLYWYRQAAGRGLQLLFYSVGIGQISSEVPQNLSASRPQDRQFILSSKKLLLSDSGFYLCAWSQIRGVELFFGSGTQLSVL.